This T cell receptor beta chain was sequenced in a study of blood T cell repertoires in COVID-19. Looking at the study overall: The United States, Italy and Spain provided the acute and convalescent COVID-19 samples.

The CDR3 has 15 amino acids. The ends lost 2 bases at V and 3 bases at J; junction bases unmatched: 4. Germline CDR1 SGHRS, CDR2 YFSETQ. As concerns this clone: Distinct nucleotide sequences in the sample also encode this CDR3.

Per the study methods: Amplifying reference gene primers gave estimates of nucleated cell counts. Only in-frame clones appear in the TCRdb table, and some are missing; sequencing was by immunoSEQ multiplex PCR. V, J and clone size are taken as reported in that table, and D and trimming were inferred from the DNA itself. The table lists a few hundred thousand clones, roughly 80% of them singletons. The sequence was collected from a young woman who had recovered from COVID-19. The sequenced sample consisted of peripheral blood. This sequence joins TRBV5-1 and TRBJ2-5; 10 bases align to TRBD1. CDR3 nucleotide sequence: TGCGCCAGCAGCTTAGCCGGGACAGGGGAAGAGACCCAGTACTTC. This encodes CASSLAGTGEETQYF. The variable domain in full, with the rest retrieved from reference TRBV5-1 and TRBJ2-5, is KAGVTQTPRYLIKTRGQQVTLSCSPISGHRSVSWYQQTPGQGLQFLFEYFSETQRNKGNFPGRFSGRQFSNSRSEMNVSTLELGDSALYLCASSLAGTGEETQYFGPGTRLLVL.